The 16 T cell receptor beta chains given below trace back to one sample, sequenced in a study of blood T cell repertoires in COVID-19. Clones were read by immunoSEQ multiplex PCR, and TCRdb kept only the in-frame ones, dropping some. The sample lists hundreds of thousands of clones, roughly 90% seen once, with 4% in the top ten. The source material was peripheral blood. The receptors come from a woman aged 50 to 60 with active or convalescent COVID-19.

The CDR3 loop is CAIRSPQGATNEQFF. The CDR3, as DNA: TGTGCCATCAGATCCCCACAGGGGGCCACCAATGAGCAGTTCTTC. The rearrangement uses TRBV10-3 and TRBJ2-1, with TRBD1 matching 9 bases. CDR1 ENHRY and CDR2 SYGVKD come from the germline V gene. This CDR3 region has 15 residues. The junction had 9 bases not matched to a gene; V was cut back by 6 bases and J by 6 bases.

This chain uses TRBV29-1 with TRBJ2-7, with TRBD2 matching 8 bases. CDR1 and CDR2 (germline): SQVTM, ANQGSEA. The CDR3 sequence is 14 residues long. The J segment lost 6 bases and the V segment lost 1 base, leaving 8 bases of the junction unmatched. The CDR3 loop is CSVEVQAGVLEQYF. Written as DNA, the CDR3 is TGCAGCGTTGAAGTACAAGCGGGAGTACTCGAGCAGTACTTC.

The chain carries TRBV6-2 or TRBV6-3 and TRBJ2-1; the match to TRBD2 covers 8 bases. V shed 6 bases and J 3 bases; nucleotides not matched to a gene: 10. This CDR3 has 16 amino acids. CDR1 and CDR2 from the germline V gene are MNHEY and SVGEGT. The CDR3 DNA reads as TGTGCCAGCAGCTCCTTTGGGCTAGCGGGCTACAATGAGCAGTTCTTC. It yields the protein CASSSFGLAGYNEQFF.

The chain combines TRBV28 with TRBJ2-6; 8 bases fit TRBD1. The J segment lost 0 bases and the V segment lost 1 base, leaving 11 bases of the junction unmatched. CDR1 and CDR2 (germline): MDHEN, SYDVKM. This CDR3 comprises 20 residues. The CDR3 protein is CASSLSPGQEDLSGANVLTF. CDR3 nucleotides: TGTGCCAGCAGTTTATCCCCGGGACAGGAAGATCTCTCTGGGGCCAACGTCCTGACTTTC.

Written as DNA, the CDR3 is TGTGCCATCCGCGACAGCTCCTATAATTCACCCCTCCACTTT. Translation: CAIRDSSYNSPLHF. This chain uses TRBV19 with TRBJ1-6; tentative D call: TRBD1 (5 bases). This CDR3 contains 14 residues. CDR1 LNHDA and CDR2 SQIVND come from the germline V gene (reference sequence). Trimming removed 10 bases from V and 0 bases from J, with 10 bases in between.

For the CDR3, the DNA is TGTGCCAGCTCACCAGGCCTAGCGGAGTACGAGCAGTACTTC. Amino acid sequence: CASSPGLAEYEQYF. The chain carries TRBV18 and TRBJ2-7; 7 bases line up with TRBD2. The CDR3 contains 14 residues. The germline V gene encodes CDR1 KGHSH and CDR2 LQKENI. V shed 2 bases, J shed 4 bases, and the junction held 5 bases outside the gene matches.

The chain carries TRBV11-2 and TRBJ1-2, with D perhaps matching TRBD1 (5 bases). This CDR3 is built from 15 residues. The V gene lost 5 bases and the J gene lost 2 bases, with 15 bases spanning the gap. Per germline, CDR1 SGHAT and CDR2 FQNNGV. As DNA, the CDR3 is TGTGCCAGCAGCCCAGGGATGACAGCCAACTATGGCTACACCTTC. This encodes CASSPGMTANYGYTF.

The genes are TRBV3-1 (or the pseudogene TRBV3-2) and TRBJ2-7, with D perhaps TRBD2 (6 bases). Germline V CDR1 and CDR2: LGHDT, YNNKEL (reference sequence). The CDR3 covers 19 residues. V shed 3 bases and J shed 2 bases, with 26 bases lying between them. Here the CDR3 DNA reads TGTGCCAGCAGCCAGGACGCCTCCTTAGCGGACGGGGTGGCCTACGAGCAGTACTTC. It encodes CASSQDASLADGVAYEQYF.

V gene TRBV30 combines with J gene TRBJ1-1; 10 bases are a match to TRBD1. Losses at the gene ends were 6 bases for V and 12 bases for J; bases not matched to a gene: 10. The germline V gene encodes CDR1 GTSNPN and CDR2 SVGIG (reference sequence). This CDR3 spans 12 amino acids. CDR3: CACNQGQGESFF. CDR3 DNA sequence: TGTGCCTGTAATCAAGGACAGGGGGAATCTTTCTTT.

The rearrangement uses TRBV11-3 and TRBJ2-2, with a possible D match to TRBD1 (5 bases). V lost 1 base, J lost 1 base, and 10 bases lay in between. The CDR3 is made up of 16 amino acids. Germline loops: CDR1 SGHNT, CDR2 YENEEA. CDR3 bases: TGTGCCAGCAGCTTAGGTATCAGGGAGAACACCGGGGAGCTGTTTTTT. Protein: CASSLGIRENTGELFF.

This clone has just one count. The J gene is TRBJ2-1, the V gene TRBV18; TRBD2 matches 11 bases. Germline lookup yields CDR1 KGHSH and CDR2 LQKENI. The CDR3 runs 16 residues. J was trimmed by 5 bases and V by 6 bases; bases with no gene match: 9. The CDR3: CASSPIAGGPHNEQFF. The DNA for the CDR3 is TGTGCCAGCTCCCCCATAGCGGGAGGGCCACACAATGAGCAGTTCTTC. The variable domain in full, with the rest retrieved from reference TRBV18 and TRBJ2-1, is NAGVMQNPRHLVRRRGQEARLRCSPMKGHSHVYWYRQLPEEGLKFMVYLQKENIIDESGMPKERFSAEFPKEGPSILRIQQVVRGDSAAYFCASSPIAGGPHNEQFFGPGTRLTVL.

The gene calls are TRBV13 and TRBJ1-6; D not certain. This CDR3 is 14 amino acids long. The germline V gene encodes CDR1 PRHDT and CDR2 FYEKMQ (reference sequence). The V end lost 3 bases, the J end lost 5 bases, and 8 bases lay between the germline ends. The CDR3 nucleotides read TGTGCCAGCAGCTTGAACGGGAATAATTCACCCCTCCACTTT. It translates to CASSLNGNNSPLHF.

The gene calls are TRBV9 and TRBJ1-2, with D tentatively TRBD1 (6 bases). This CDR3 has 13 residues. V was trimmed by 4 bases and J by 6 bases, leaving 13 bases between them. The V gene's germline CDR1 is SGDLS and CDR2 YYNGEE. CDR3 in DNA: TGTGCCAGCAGCTTACAGGGATTTAATGGCTACACCTTC. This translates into CASSLQGFNGYTF.

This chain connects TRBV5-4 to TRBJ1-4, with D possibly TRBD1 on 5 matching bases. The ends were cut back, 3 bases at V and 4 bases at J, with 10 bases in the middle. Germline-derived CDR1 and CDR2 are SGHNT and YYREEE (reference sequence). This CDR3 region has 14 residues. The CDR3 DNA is TGTGCCAGCAGCTCGGGACTAAGTAATGAAAAACTGTTTTTT. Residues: CASSSGLSNEKLFF.

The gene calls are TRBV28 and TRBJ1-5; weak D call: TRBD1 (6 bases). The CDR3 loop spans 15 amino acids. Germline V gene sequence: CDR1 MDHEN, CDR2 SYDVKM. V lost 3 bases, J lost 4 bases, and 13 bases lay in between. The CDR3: CASSFRQGRNQPQHF. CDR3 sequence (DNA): TGTGCCAGCAGTTTTCGGCAGGGGAGAAATCAGCCCCAGCATTTT.

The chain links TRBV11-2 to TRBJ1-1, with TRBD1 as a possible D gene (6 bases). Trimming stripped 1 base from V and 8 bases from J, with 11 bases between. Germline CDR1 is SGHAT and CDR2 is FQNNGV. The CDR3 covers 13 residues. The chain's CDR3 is CASSLVVGTEAFF. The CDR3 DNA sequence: TGTGCCAGCAGCTTAGTCGTCGGGACAGAAGCTTTCTTT.